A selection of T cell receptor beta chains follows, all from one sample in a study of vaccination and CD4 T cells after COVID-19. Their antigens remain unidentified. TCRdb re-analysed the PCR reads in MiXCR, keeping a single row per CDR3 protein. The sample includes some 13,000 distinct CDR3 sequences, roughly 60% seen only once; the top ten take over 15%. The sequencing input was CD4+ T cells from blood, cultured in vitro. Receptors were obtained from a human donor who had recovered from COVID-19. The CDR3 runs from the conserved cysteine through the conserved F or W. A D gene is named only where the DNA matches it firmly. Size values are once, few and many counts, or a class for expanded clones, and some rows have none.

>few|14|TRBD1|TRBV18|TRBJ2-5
CASSPSGQGETQYF
TGTGCCAGCTCACCGTCCGGACAGGGGGAGACCCAGTACTTC
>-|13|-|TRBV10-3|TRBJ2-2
CAIRAGTPGELFF
TGTGCCATCAGGGCCGGGACCCCCGGGGAGCTGTTTTTT
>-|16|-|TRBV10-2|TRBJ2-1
CASSEIETAYYNEQFF
TGCGCCAGCAGTGAGATCGAGACGGCCTACTACAATGAGCAGTTCTTC
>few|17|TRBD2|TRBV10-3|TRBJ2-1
CAISGLAGRPEGNEQFF
TGTGCCATCAGTGGACTAGCGGGGCGGCCTGAGGGCAATGAGCAGTTCTTC
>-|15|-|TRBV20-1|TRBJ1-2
CSARPARTDHYGYTF
TGCAGTGCTAGACCGGCCCGGACGGACCACTATGGCTACACCTTC
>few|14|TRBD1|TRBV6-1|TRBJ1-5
CASSRGQGNQPQHF
TGTGCCAGCAGCCGAGGACAGGGGAATCAGCCCCAGCATTTT
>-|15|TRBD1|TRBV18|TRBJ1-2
CASSPGQAEPRGYTF
TGTGCCAGCTCACCAGGACAGGCCGAACCGCGGGGCTACACCTTC
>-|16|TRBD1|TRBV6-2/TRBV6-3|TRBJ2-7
CASTDTRDRDLWEQYF
TGTGCCAGCACCGACACCCGGGACAGGGATCTATGGGAGCAGTACTTC
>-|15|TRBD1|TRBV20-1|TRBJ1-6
CSARGSTGGSSPLHF
TGCAGTGCTAGAGGCTCGACAGGGGGAAGTTCACCCCTCCACTTT
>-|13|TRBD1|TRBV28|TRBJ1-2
CASVPGTGIGDTF
TGTGCCAGCGTACCCGGGACAGGGATCGGGGACACCTTC
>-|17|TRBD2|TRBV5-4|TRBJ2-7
CASSFSSGRARSYEQYF
TGTGCCAGCAGCTTCTCTAGCGGGAGGGCCCGGTCCTACGAGCAGTACTTC
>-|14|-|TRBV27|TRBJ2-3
CATRGGGRTDTQYF
TGTGCCACCCGAGGAGGGGGCCGCACAGATACGCAGTATTTT
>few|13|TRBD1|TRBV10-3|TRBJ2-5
CASRDREQETQYF
TGTGCCAGCCGGGACAGGGAACAAGAGACCCAGTACTTC
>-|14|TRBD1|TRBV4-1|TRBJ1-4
CASSQQGVGEKLFF
TGCGCCAGCAGCCAACAGGGGGTAGGTGAAAAACTGTTTTTT
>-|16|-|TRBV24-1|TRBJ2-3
CATSDLEFGGTDTQYF
TGTGCCACCAGTGACTTGGAGTTTGGGGGCACAGATACGCAGTATTTT
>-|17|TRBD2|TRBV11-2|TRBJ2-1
CASSLDLLAGGPDEQFF
TGTGCCAGCAGCTTAGATTTATTAGCGGGAGGGCCGGATGAGCAGTTCTTC
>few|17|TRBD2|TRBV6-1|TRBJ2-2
CASIGLAGGPDTGELFF
TGTGCCAGCATAGGACTAGCGGGAGGGCCCGACACCGGGGAGCTGTTTTTT
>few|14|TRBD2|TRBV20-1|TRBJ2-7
CSAPLAGASYEQYF
TGCAGTGCACCGTTAGCGGGAGCCTCCTACGAGCAGTACTTC
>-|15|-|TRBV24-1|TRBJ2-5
CATSDLKGPAETQYF
TGTGCCACCAGTGATTTAAAGGGGCCGGCAGAGACCCAGTACTTC
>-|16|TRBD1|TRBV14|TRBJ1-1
CASSQGLGQANTEAFF
TGTGCCAGCAGCCAAGGATTGGGACAGGCGAACACTGAAGCTTTCTTT
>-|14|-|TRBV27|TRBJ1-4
CASSLTQSYEKLFF
TGTGCCAGCAGTTTAACTCAGTCCTATGAAAAACTGTTTTTT
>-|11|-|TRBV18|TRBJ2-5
CASAVQETQYF
TGTGCCAGCGCGGTCCAAGAGACCCAGTACTTC
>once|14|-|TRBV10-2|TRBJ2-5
CASSGLQGGETQYF
TGCGCCAGCAGTGGTCTACAGGGCGGGGAGACCCAGTACTTC
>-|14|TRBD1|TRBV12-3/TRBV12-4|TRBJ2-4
CASSLNGQGNIQYF
TGTGCCAGCAGTTTAAATGGACAGGGAAACATTCAGTACTTC
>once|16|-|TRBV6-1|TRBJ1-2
CASSEAGGGSGYGYTF
TGTGCCAGCAGTGAAGCTGGGGGGGGGTCAGGTTATGGCTACACCTTC
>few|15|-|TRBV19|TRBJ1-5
CASSMRARGNQPQHF
TGTGCCAGTAGTATGAGGGCCCGGGGCAATCAGCCCCAGCATTTT
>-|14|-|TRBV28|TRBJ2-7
CASRVSGASGEQYF
TGTGCCAGCAGGGTTAGCGGTGCATCGGGGGAGCAGTACTTC
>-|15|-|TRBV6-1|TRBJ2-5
CASSEAPTGRETQYF
TGTGCCAGCAGTGAAGCGCCGACAGGGAGGGAGACCCAGTACTTC
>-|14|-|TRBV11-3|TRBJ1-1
CASSHPVGNTEAFF
TGTGCCAGCAGCCACCCTGTGGGGAACACTGAAGCTTTCTTT
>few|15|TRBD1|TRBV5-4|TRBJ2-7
CASSNPGGAVDEQYF
TGTGCCAGCAGCAACCCAGGGGGCGCAGTAGACGAGCAGTACTTC
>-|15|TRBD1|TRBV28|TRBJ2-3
CAIRGQGASTDTQYF
TGTGCCATCCGTGGACAGGGGGCGAGCACAGATACGCAGTATTTT
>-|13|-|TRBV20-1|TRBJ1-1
CSARVPGDTEAFF
TGCAGTGCTAGAGTCCCAGGGGACACTGAAGCTTTCTTT
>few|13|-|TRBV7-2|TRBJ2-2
CASSLGWGGELFF
TGTGCCAGCAGCTTGGGGTGGGGAGGGGAGCTGTTTTTT
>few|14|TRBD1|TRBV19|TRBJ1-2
CASSNPGQGYGYTF
TGTGCCAGTAGTAATCCGGGACAGGGTTATGGCTACACCTTC
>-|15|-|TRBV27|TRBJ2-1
CASRSLGVSTNEQFF
TGTGCCAGCAGAAGTCTAGGAGTTAGTACGAATGAGCAGTTCTTC
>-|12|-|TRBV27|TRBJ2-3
CASSHNRERKYF
TGTGCCAGCAGTCACAACAGGGAGAGGAAGTATTTT
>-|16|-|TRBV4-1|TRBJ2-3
CASSRSISRSTDTQYF
TGCGCCAGCAGCCGATCCATTAGCAGAAGCACAGATACGCAGTATTTT
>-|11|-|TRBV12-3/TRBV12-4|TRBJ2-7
CASSLAKEQYF
TGTGCCAGCAGTTTGGCAAAGGAGCAGTACTTC
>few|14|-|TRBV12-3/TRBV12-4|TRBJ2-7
CASSRDHLSFEQYF
TGTGCCAGCAGTCGGGACCATCTCTCCTTTGAGCAGTACTTC
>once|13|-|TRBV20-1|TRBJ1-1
CSGAQAMNTEAFF
TGCAGTGGCGCACAGGCTATGAACACTGAAGCTTTCTTT
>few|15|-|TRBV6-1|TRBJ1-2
CASAPGGAWAYGYTF
TGTGCCAGCGCACCAGGCGGAGCCTGGGCCTATGGCTACACCTTC
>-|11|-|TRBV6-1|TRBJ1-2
CASSGTSGYTF
TGTGCCAGCAGTGGGACAAGTGGCTACACCTTC
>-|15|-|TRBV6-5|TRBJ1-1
CASSYSWRTDTEAFF
TGTGCCAGCAGTTACTCGTGGCGCACTGACACTGAAGCTTTCTTT
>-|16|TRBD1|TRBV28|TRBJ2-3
CASSFHPRQGRDTQYF
TGTGCCAGCAGTTTCCACCCCCGACAGGGCAGGGATACGCAGTATTTT
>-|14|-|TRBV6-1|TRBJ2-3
CASSEIHGTDTQYF
TGTGCCAGCAGTGAGATCCATGGCACAGATACGCAGTATTTT
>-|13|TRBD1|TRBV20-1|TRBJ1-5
CSARTGTGQPQHF
TGCAGTGCTAGGACAGGGACTGGTCAGCCCCAGCATTTT
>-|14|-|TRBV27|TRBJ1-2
CASSPTDIYYGYTF
TGTGCCAGCAGTCCCACGGACATTTACTATGGCTACACCTTC
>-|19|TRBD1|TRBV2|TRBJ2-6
CASFPGTGGTSSGANVLTF
TGTGCCAGCTTCCCCGGGACAGGGGGAACTAGTTCTGGGGCCAACGTCCTGACTTTC
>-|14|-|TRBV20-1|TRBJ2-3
CSATPWEGTDTQYF
TGCAGTGCTACGCCTTGGGAGGGCACAGATACGCAGTATTTT
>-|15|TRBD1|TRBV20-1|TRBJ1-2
CSAQHTTGGYRGYTF
TGCAGTGCTCAACATACGACAGGGGGATATCGAGGCTACACCTTC
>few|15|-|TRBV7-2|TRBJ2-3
CASSLWTRYTDTQYF
TGTGCCAGCAGCTTATGGACTCGTTATACAGATACGCAGTATTTT
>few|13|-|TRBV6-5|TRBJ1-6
CASSYGRREPLHF
TGTGCCAGCAGTTACGGGCGGAGAGAACCCCTCCACTTT